Each of the 8 T cell receptor beta chains below was sequenced from the same sample in a study of PD-1 blockade in classical Hodgkin lymphoma. Time point indicated: newly diagnosed, previously untreated cHL patient sample. Magnetic negative selection served to purify CD4+ T cells out of PBMCs that had been thawed. Only in-frame clones appear in the TCRdb table, and some are missing; sequencing was by immunoSEQ multiplex PCR. Altogether 15,000 or so clones are present, roughly 90% being singletons, with the ten largest covering 0.51%. Specimen: CD4+ T cells from blood. Receptor source: a human donor with classical Hodgkin lymphoma.

The chain couples TRBV4-1 to TRBJ1-5, with 8 bases aligning to TRBD1. Trimming took 4 bases from V and 2 from J; bases not matched to a gene: 4. The CDR3 is 15 amino acids. The germline V gene encodes CDR1 MGHRA and CDR2 YSYEKL. CDR3 sequence reads: CASSPGQGGNQPQHF. CDR3 DNA: TGCGCCAGCAGCCCCGGACAGGGTGGCAATCAGCCCCAGCATTTT.

This clone appeared once. The chain couples TRBV19 to TRBJ2-3, with TRBD2 matching 11 bases. The CDR3 sequence is 16 residues long. With 7 bases clipped from V and 0 bases from J, the junction kept 6 bases outside the gene matches. Germline lookup yields CDR1 LNHDA and CDR2 SQIVND (reference sequence). As DNA, the CDR3 is TGTGCCAGTAAGTCCCGACTAGCGGGAAGCACAGATACGCAGTATTTT. This codes for CASKSRLAGSTDTQYF.

The rearrangement links TRBV28 to TRBJ1-2; unclear D gene. This CDR3 spans 13 amino acids. Trimming cost V 2 bases and J 4 bases, with 8 bases left between them. Per germline, CDR1 MDHEN and CDR2 SYDVKM. The CDR3 DNA sequence: TGTGCCAGCAGTTTAGCGGGAGTCTATGGCTACACCTTC. Translation gives CASSLAGVYGYTF.

This chain uses TRBV25-1 with TRBJ1-3; D is unclear. The V end was cut by 5 bases, the J end by 0 bases, with 11 bases between. Germline V gives CDR1 MGHDK, CDR2 SYGVNS. The CDR3 consists of 15 residues. The CDR3 region is CASSSVGYSGNTIYF. The CDR3 region has the DNA TGTGCCAGCAGTAGTGTAGGATACTCTGGAAACACCATATATTTT.

The rearrangement links TRBV6-1 to TRBJ1-1; 7 nucleotides line up with TRBD1. The V gene end was trimmed by 5 bases and the J gene end by 7 bases; junction bases not matched to a gene: 7. The CDR3 runs 13 residues. Germline V gene lookup returns CDR1 MNHNS and CDR2 SASEGT. This CDR3 reads CASSHNRDSEAFF. DNA of the CDR3: TGTGCCAGCAGTCACAACCGGGACAGTGAAGCTTTCTTT.

This clone occurred a few times. The genes are TRBV29-1 and TRBJ1-1; D is perhaps TRBD1 (6 bases). Trimming stripped 2 bases from V and 1 base from J, with 8 bases between. The CDR3 covers 13 residues. Germline values: CDR1 SQVTM, CDR2 ANQGSEA. The CDR3 nucleotides are TGCAGCGTTGAAAAGGGGGGGAACACTGAAGCTTTCTTT. Translation: CSVEKGGNTEAFF.

This chain links TRBV19 with TRBJ2-2, with D tentatively TRBD2 (6 bases). Germline CDR1 is LNHDA and CDR2 is SQIVND (reference sequence). The CDR3 is 15 amino acids. With 3 bases removed from V and 7 bases from J, the gap between germline ends came to 15 bases. The CDR3 DNA sequence: TGTGCCAGTAGTATGAGAGGGACTCGCTTCGGGGAGCTGTTTTTT. It yields the protein CASSMRGTRFGELFF.

The V and J genes are TRBV5-6 and TRBJ1-6, with a tentative D call TRBD1 (6 bases). V lost 2 bases to trimming and J lost 10 bases, with 16 bases between them. The CDR3 is 15 residues long. Germline V gene sequence: CDR1 SGHDT, CDR2 YYEEEE. The CDR3 sequence: CASSLGGTGRSPLHF. The CDR3 nucleotides read TGTGCCAGCAGCTTAGGGGGTACAGGGCGCTCACCCCTCCACTTT.